This T cell receptor (beta chain) was obtained from a study of blood T cell repertoires in COVID-19. The wider study: Sites in the United States, Italy and Spain provided acute and convalescent COVID-19 samples. Sample material is recorded as cDNA or gDNA derived from T cells, B-cell-depleted T cells, or PBMCs.

The V and J ends lost 3 bases and 8 bases respectively, with 22 bases between them. The CDR3 runs 17 residues. Germline V lookup: CDR1 MDHEN, CDR2 SYDVKM. As processed by the authors: Amplification of reference gene primers provided the estimated nucleated cell counts. Profiling relied on immunoSEQ multiplex PCR, and the TCRdb table lists in-frame clones only, not all of them. D and trimming come from the DNA, and the V and J calls and clone size come from that table. This table holds more than 40,000 clones, 80% to 90% found once. The TCR sequence derives from a human donor in a cohort sampled during active COVID-19. The donor label of this sample is uncertain. This rearrangement joins TRBV28 to TRBJ1-4; D possibly corresponds to TRBD1 (6 bases). The material sequenced was peripheral blood. CDR3 amino acids: CASSFPPGGWRGEKLFF. DNA for the CDR3: TGTGCCAGCAGTTTCCCCCCGGGGGGCTGGCGGGGAGAAAAACTGTTTTTT.